This passage covers 21 T cell receptor beta chains from one sample sequenced in a study of T cells in Graves' hyperthyroidism and ophthalmopathy. Amplified TCR beta CDR3 regions came from RNA transcripts. The HTBI primer set was used in a first-round RT-PCR of the TCR CDR3. One entry per CDR3 protein results from TCRdb running MiXCR on the multiplex PCR reads. The table has approximately 620,000 distinct CDR3 sequences, about 15% seen once. The sequencing input was blood. These receptors were obtained from a woman in her twenties or thirties with Graves' hyperthyroidism that later progressed to Graves' ophthalmopathy.

This clonotype has more than one count but fewer than ten. The V gene is TRBV7-9, the J gene TRBJ1-2, with 7 positions matching TRBD1. Germline CDR1 SEHNR, CDR2 FQNEAQ (reference sequence). V lost 6 bases and J lost 3; bases outside the gene matches: 7. CDR3 length: 14 residues. CDR3 in amino acids: CASRIDTGDYGYTF. CDR3 bases: TGTGCCAGCAGAATCGACACAGGGGACTATGGCTACACCTTC.

Ten or more counts support this clonotype. The chain recombines TRBV29-1 with TRBJ2-1; D is unresolved. Germline CDR1 is SQVTM and CDR2 is ANQGSEA. This CDR3 comprises 14 residues. V dropped 2 bases and J dropped 4 bases, with 12 bases sitting between them. The CDR3 loop reads CSVERWGSYNEQFF. DNA of the CDR3: TGCAGCGTTGAAAGGTGGGGTAGTTACAATGAGCAGTTCTTC.

This clonotype was recorded at least ten times. The chain combines TRBV20-1 with TRBJ2-3; 7 nucleotides agree with TRBD1. The germline CDR1 and CDR2 sequences are DFQATT and SNEGSKA (reference sequence). The CDR3 runs to 15 residues. The ends lost 4 bases at V and 0 bases at J; junction bases unmatched: 7. The CDR3 spells CSANQDRSSTDTQYF. The CDR3, as DNA: TGCAGTGCTAACCAGGACAGGAGCAGCACAGATACGCAGTATTTT.

This clonotype was observed many times. This sequence joins TRBV20-1 and TRBJ1-4; D is undetermined. The V end lost 4 bases, the J end lost 8 bases, and 14 bases lay between the germline ends. The CDR3 sequence is 13 residues long. The germline CDR1 and CDR2 sequences are DFQATT and SNEGSKA (reference sequence). In nucleotides, the CDR3 is TGCAGTGCTAAACGCCCGGTGGAAGAAAAACTGTTTTTT. The encoded protein is CSAKRPVEEKLFF.

V usage is TRBV9 and J usage is TRBJ2-7, with D hard to call. V dropped 0 bases and J dropped 2 bases, with 12 bases sitting between them. CDR3 size: 15 residues. Germline CDR1 SGDLS, CDR2 YYNGEE. Here the CDR3 DNA reads TGTGCCAGCAGCGTAGGGTGGGTCTCTACCTACGAGCAGTACTTC. This translates into CASSVGWVSTYEQYF.

This clonotype was seen a handful of times. This rearrangement joins TRBV6-2 or TRBV6-3 to TRBJ2-2; perhaps TRBD2 as D (5 bases). The germline gives CDR1 MNHEY, CDR2 SVGEGT. Trimming took off 6 bases at V and 3 bases at J, with 20 bases between the two ends. CDR3 length: 17 amino acids. CDR3 DNA sequence: TGTGCCAGCAGCTACCTAAACGGGAAGGCCTACACCGGGGAGCTGTTTTTT. Translation: CASSYLNGKAYTGELFF.

This clonotype came up a few times. This chain connects TRBV5-1 to TRBJ2-1; D remains ambiguous. CDR1 is SGHRS, CDR2 YFSETQ, per germline. Trimming pared 2 bases from V and 8 bases from J, leaving 17 bases between. The CDR3 runs to 15 residues. CDR3 residues: CASSFVIARQDEQFF. CDR3 bases: TGCGCCAGCAGCTTTGTGATAGCCCGGCAGGATGAGCAGTTCTTC. Filled out from reference TRBV5-1 and TRBJ2-1, the complete variable domain reads KAGVTQTPRYLIKTRGQQVTLSCSPISGHRSVSWYQQTPGQGLQFLFEYFSETQRNKGNFPGRFSGRQFSNSRSEMNVSTLELGDSALYLCASSFVIARQDEQFFGPGTRLTVL.

CDR3 DNA: TGTGCCAGCCAAGCGGACTTCTACAATGAGCAGTTCTTC. Its translation is CASQADFYNEQFF. The gene calls are TRBV27 and TRBJ2-1; TRBD2 is a possible D gene (5 bases). With 8 bases removed from V and 3 bases from J, the gap between germline ends came to 11 bases. The germline CDR1 and CDR2 sequences are MNHEY and SMNVEV (reference sequence). The CDR3 has 13 amino acids.

As concerns this clonotype: The germline gene is not matched at one end of the junction; a read error may be the cause. The chain carries TRBV6-1 and TRBJ1-5; D may be TRBD1 (6 bases). The CDR3 covers 14 residues. Germline V lookup: CDR1 MNHNS, CDR2 SASEGT. CDR3 coding DNA: TGTGCCAGCGGTGAAGCGGGACAAAATCAGCCCCAGCATTTT. It yields the protein CASGEAGQNQPQHF.

This clonotype has at least ten counts. V gene TRBV30 combines with J gene TRBJ2-3, with TRBD2 matching 9 bases. The CDR3 spans 15 residues. Germline lookup yields CDR1 GTSNPN and CDR2 SVGIG (reference sequence). The V gene end was trimmed by 0 bases and the J gene end by 0 bases; junction bases not matched to a gene: 1. DNA of the CDR3: TGTGCCTGGAGTGTAACTAGCGGGAGCACAGATACGCAGTATTTT. This encodes CAWSVTSGSTDTQYF. Full variable domain (outside the CDR3, taken from reference TRBV30 and TRBJ2-3): SQTIHQWPATLVQPVGSPLSLECTVEGTSNPNLYWYRQAAGRGLQLLFYSVGIGQISSEVPQNLSASRPQDRQFILSSKKLLLSDSGFYLCAWSVTSGSTDTQYFGPGTRLTVL.

CDR3 protein: CASSLPKGEQYF. CDR3 nucleotides: TGCGCCAGCAGCCTCCCCAAGGGCGAGCAGTACTTC. The chain employs TRBV4-1 and TRBJ2-7; no reliable D call. This CDR3 has 12 amino acids. With 4 bases removed from V and 6 bases from J, the gap between germline ends came to 10 bases. CDR1 is MGHRA, CDR2 YSYEKL, per germline.

This clonotype has ten or more counts. The chain uses TRBV6-1 and TRBJ2-7; TRBD2 matches 9 bases. This CDR3 comprises 18 residues. Germline CDR1 MNHNS, CDR2 SASEGT. V lost 3 bases to trimming and J lost 1 base; unmatched junction nucleotides: 13. The DNA for the CDR3 is TGTGCCAGCAGTGATGGGCTAGCGGGGATATGGGGTTCCTACGAGCAGTACTTC. Encoded protein: CASSDGLAGIWGSYEQYF.

In this sample, this clonotype turned up many times. The chain recombines TRBV2 with TRBJ1-5; D ambiguous. Trimming took 4 bases from V and 5 from J, leaving 9 bases between them. The germline V gene has CDR1 SNHLY and CDR2 FYNNEI. This CDR3 has 13 residues. The CDR3 here is CASSGRQYQPQHF. CDR3 coding DNA: TGTGCCAGCAGTGGACGGCAATATCAGCCCCAGCATTTT.

This clonotype has only a few counts. The gene calls are TRBV28 and TRBJ2-2; D ambiguous. The germline V and J ends were trimmed by 3 bases and 4 bases, with 12 bases remaining between them. This CDR3 region has 15 residues. CDR1 MDHEN and CDR2 SYDVKM come from the germline V gene. In DNA, the CDR3 is TGTGCCAGCAGTTTGGGGTCCCTGGGCACCGGGGAGCTGTTTTTT. The encoded protein is CASSLGSLGTGELFF.

This clonotype was seen at least ten times. The V and J genes are TRBV3-1 and TRBJ2-1; a possible D gene is TRBD1 (6 bases). This CDR3 is built from 16 residues. Germline V lookup: CDR1 LGHDT, CDR2 YNNKEL (reference sequence). V lost 0 bases to trimming and J lost 8 bases, with 17 bases between them. The CDR3 here is CASSQDRTGGVDEQFF. For the CDR3, the DNA is TGTGCCAGCAGCCAAGATAGGACTGGGGGCGTCGATGAGCAGTTCTTC.

CDR3 loop: CASSLSMRPIYNEQFF. As DNA, the CDR3 is TGTGCCAGCAGTTTATCAATGAGGCCCATCTACAATGAGCAGTTCTTC. The V and J genes are TRBV27 and TRBJ2-1; D unresolved. CDR1 and CDR2 (germline): MNHEY, SMNVEV (reference sequence). Deletions cut 0 bases from V and 3 bases from J, with 12 bases between. The CDR3 runs to 16 residues.

This chain joins TRBV6-2 or TRBV6-3 and TRBJ2-7; tentative D call: TRBD1 (5 bases). Trimming removed 9 bases from V and 2 bases from J, with 17 bases in between. The CDR3 has 14 residues. The germline V gene encodes CDR1 MNHEY and CDR2 SVGEGT. The DNA for the CDR3 is TGTGCCAGTAGACGGAAGACAGCTCCCTACGAGCAGTACTTC. It encodes CASRRKTAPYEQYF.

Concerning this clonotype itself: The germline gene is not matched at one end of the junction; a read error may be the cause. This sequence joins TRBV12-3 or TRBV12-4 and TRBJ2-3, with 9 bases identical to TRBD1. This CDR3 spans 15 amino acids. The CDR3 DNA reads TGTGACAGCAATACCGGGACAGGGATATCAGATACGCAGTATTTT. Protein product: CDSNTGTGISDTQYF.

This clonotype was found a few times. The CDR3 region is CASSLDRRGTDTQYF. DNA of the CDR3: TGTGCCAGCAGTCTTGACCGGCGGGGCACAGATACGCAGTATTTT. This chain links TRBV28 with TRBJ2-3; D might be TRBD2 (5 bases). The CDR3 consists of 15 residues. Trimming took 5 bases from V and 1 from J, leaving 13 bases between them. Germline V gene data show CDR1 as MDHEN and CDR2 as SYDVKM.

Ten or more counts support this clonotype. This rearrangement joins TRBV5-5 to TRBJ1-1; D might be TRBD1 (6 bases). V was trimmed by 0 bases and J by 10 bases, leaving 19 bases between them. Per the germline V gene, CDR1 is SGHKS and CDR2 is YYEKEE (reference sequence). This CDR3 has 15 amino acids. CDR3 in amino acids: CASSLGEGDHVAAFF. Here the CDR3 DNA reads TGTGCCAGCAGCTTGGGAGAGGGGGACCACGTTGCAGCTTTCTTT.

Many counts were recorded for this clonotype. The rearrangement joins TRBV11-2 to TRBJ1-2; the D is unclear. Trimming removed 5 bases at V and 7 bases at J, with 17 bases between. The germline V gene encodes CDR1 SGHAT and CDR2 FQNNGV. The CDR3 spans 14 residues. CDR3: CASSIGPAAGGYTF. CDR3 in DNA: TGTGCCAGCAGCATTGGACCCGCCGCTGGTGGCTACACCTTC.